This T cell receptor beta chain stems from a study of T cell repertoires in cytomegalovirus infection. Study background: CMV epitopes in the study were HLA-C-restricted (recently identified) and HLA-B-restricted (well studied). In public TCR beta signatures, there were indications of both CMV infection and matching HLA type.

Study-level points and caveats: Within the response measured ex vivo, HLA-C-restricted CMV-specific TCR beta clonotypes were dominant. Identification of carriers of CMV plus the relevant HLA was performed using cumulative public TCR beta family frequency.

Germline V lookup: CDR1 SGHTA, CDR2 FQGNSA. V was pared by 7 bases and J by 2 bases, with 25 bases between. This CDR3 has 18 amino acids. Each CDR3 protein gets one entry after TCRdb re-called the reads with MiXCR. This sample yields almost 90,000 distinct CDR3 sequences, of which about 29% are seen a single time; about 72% belongs to the top ten. This clonotype was detected many times. Its specificity is unknown. This sequence originates from a human donor in good health (CMV status not recorded). Some clones in this sample may be carry-over from other donors' samples. The sample consisted of CD8+ T cells from cultured PBMCs, taken from culture after CMV antigen stimulation. The J gene is TRBJ2-3, the V gene TRBV7-2, with D possibly matching TRBD2 (6 bases). The CDR3 reads CASNFAEKGPSVTDTQYF. In DNA, the CDR3 is TGTGCCAGCAACTTCGCCGAAAAGGGACCTAGCGTCACAGATACGCAGTATTTT.